The 20 T cell receptor beta chains listed next were all sequenced from one sample in a study of blood T cell repertoires in COVID-19 (dated by TCRdb to 2018 to 2021). Preparation of the library involved the immunoSEQ multiplex PCR assay. TCRdb holds this immuneACCESS table with in-frame rearrangements only. Some clones are missing; in checked studies, unresolved V genes explain under half, and the rest has no known cause. This sample lists 160,000 or so clones; approximately 80% were detected once. The top ten clones comprise 10% to 15% of the sample. Material: peripheral blood. Receptor source: a man between 65 and 85 years old who had recovered from COVID-19.

CDR3 bases: TGTGCCAGCAGTTACGAGGGAACAGCTTTCTTT. As protein: CASSYEGTAFF. This chain joins TRBV2 and TRBJ1-1; D uncertain. V gave up 5 bases and J gave up 10 bases, with 11 bases separating them. The CDR3 consists of 11 residues. Germline V gene data show CDR1 as SNHLY and CDR2 as FYNNEI.

This sequence joins TRBV3-1 (or the pseudogene TRBV3-2) and TRBJ1-6; possible D gene TRBD1, 6 bases. This CDR3 has 15 amino acids. V was shortened by 3 bases and J by 7 bases, with 13 bases between the two germline ends. Per germline, CDR1 LGHDT and CDR2 YNNKEL (reference sequence). The CDR3 sequence is CASSQVTGSNSPLHF. CDR3 bases: TGTGCCAGCAGCCAGGTTACAGGGAGCAATTCACCCCTCCACTTT.

The genes are TRBV19 and TRBJ2-1; 7 bases agree with TRBD2. In germline, CDR1 is LNHDA, CDR2 SQIVND (reference sequence). V shed 2 bases, J shed 0 bases, and the junction held 4 bases outside the gene matches. The CDR3 is 16 amino acids. CDR3 nucleotide sequence: TGTGCCAGTAGTATAAGGCGGGGGAGCTCCTACAATGAGCAGTTCTTC. This translates into CASSIRRGSSYNEQFF.

J is TRBJ2-2 and V is TRBV12-5; 11 bases align to TRBD2. Per the germline V gene, CDR1 is LGHNT and CDR2 is FRNRAP. The V gene end was trimmed by 3 bases and the J gene end by 5 bases; junction bases not matched to a gene: 5. This CDR3 spans 16 amino acids. CDR3 nucleotides: TGTGCTAGTGGTTTTAGTAGCGGGAGGGAGACCGGGGAGCTGTTTTTT. As protein: CASGFSSGRETGELFF.

The chain has TRBV7-3 and TRBJ2-3, with 8 positions matching TRBD1. V was pared by 7 bases and J by 4 bases, with 7 bases of the junction left unmatched. This CDR3 is built from 14 residues. Germline-derived CDR1 and CDR2 are SGHTA and FQGTGA. CDR3 protein: CASKDDRGADTQYF. The CDR3, as DNA: TGTGCCAGCAAGGACGACAGGGGAGCAGATACGCAGTATTTT.

The chain has TRBV4-1 and TRBJ2-7; TRBD2 matches 8 bases. Germline CDR1 is MGHRA and CDR2 is YSYEKL. The V gene end was trimmed by 4 bases and the J gene end by 3 bases; junction bases not matched to a gene: 14. This CDR3 contains 17 residues. CDR3 in amino acids: CASSRKSGAGVNYEQYF. The CDR3, as DNA: TGCGCCAGCAGCCGGAAGAGCGGAGCGGGAGTTAACTACGAGCAGTACTTC.

The V gene is TRBV19, the J gene TRBJ2-3, with TRBD1 as a possible D gene (5 bases). The CDR3 runs 13 residues. Germline lookup yields CDR1 LNHDA and CDR2 SQIVND (reference sequence). Trimming shortened V by 7 bases and J by 2 bases, and 10 bases separated the two germline ends. The CDR3 protein is CASKGLNTDTQYF. As DNA, the CDR3 is TGTGCCAGTAAGGGGCTGAACACAGATACGCAGTATTTT.

The chain is built from TRBV5-1 and TRBJ2-2; perhaps TRBD1 as D (6 bases). V was shortened by 5 bases and J by 2 bases, with 13 bases between the two germline ends. Germline lookup yields CDR1 SGHRS and CDR2 YFSETQ. This CDR3 has 15 residues. This CDR3 reads CASRPGTSNTGELFF. CDR3 nucleotide sequence: TGCGCCAGCAGGCCGGGGACAAGCAACACCGGGGAGCTGTTTTTT. The variable domain in full, completed from reference TRBV5-1 and TRBJ2-2, reads KAGVTQTPRYLIKTRGQQVTLSCSPISGHRSVSWYQQTPGQGLQFLFEYFSETQRNKGNFPGRFSGRQFSNSRSEMNVSTLELGDSALYLCASRPGTSNTGELFFGEGSRLTVL.

The chain is built from TRBV7-8 and TRBJ2-3; TRBD2 is a possible D gene (6 bases). The CDR3 is 15 residues long. With 2 bases removed from V and 0 bases from J, the gap between germline ends came to 9 bases. Germline V gene data show CDR1 as SGHVS and CDR2 as FQNEAQ. CDR3 coding DNA: TGTGCCAGCAGCTTAATAGCGGTTAGCACAGATACGCAGTATTTT. This encodes CASSLIAVSTDTQYF.

This clone has just one count. CDR3 protein: CASSQDFRSEDTQYF. In DNA, the CDR3 is TGTGCCAGCAGCCAAGATTTTAGATCTGAAGATACGCAGTATTTT. This chain joins TRBV3-1 (or the pseudogene TRBV3-2) and TRBJ2-3; D is ambiguous. Germline V gene data show CDR1 as LGHDT and CDR2 as YNNKEL (reference sequence). V was shortened by 0 bases and J by 5 bases, with 12 bases between the two germline ends. This CDR3 region has 15 residues.

The rearrangement uses TRBV10-3 and TRBJ2-5; no reliable D call. Trimming took 5 bases from V and 5 from J, leaving 9 bases between them. The CDR3 consists of 12 residues. Germline values: CDR1 ENHRY, CDR2 SYGVKD. The CDR3 reads CAISLTGETQYF. The CDR3 coding sequence is TGTGCCATCAGTTTAACCGGGGAGACCCAGTACTTC.

The chain is built from TRBV6-5 and TRBJ1-2; 7 positions match TRBD1. In germline, CDR1 is MNHEY, CDR2 SVGAGI. V lost 4 bases and J lost 7; bases outside the gene matches: 9. The CDR3 length is 14 residues. This CDR3 is CASSSEGGFAGYTF. The CDR3 DNA is TGTGCCAGCAGTTCTGAAGGGGGCTTTGCTGGCTACACCTTC.

The chain employs TRBV7-2 and TRBJ2-3; the D gene is possibly TRBD2 (6 bases). Deletions cut 1 base from V and 0 bases from J, with 8 bases between. The length of the CDR3 is 15 residues. From germline, CDR1 is SGHTA and CDR2 FQGNSA. The CDR3 spells CASSLVSGSTDTQYF. CDR3 in DNA: TGTGCCAGCAGCTTAGTCAGCGGGAGCACAGATACGCAGTATTTT.

V and J are TRBV29-1 and TRBJ1-2; D is perhaps TRBD1 (6 bases). The CDR3 has 11 amino acids. Germline assignment: CDR1 SQVTM and CDR2 ANQGSEA. V lost 5 bases and J lost 8, with 12 bases in between. The CDR3 DNA sequence: TGCAGCGTTCTGACAGGACGGGGCTACACCTTC. Its protein product is CSVLTGRGYTF.

In its sample, this clone was seen many times. V is TRBV27 and J is TRBJ2-7, with a weak D call TRBD1 (5 bases). CDR1 and CDR2 from the germline V gene are MNHEY and SMNVEV (reference sequence). V lost 6 bases, J lost 6 bases, and 12 bases lay in between. The CDR3 is made up of 12 amino acids. The CDR3 region is CASRRLDSEQYF. The DNA for the CDR3 is TGTGCCAGCAGGCGCCTCGACAGCGAGCAGTACTTC.

This clone was seen only a few times. V and J are TRBV3-1 (or the pseudogene TRBV3-2) and TRBJ2-5, with 7 nucleotides matching TRBD2. From germline, CDR1 is LGHDT and CDR2 YNNKEL (reference sequence). J gave up 4 bases and V 4 bases, and 3 bases lay outside the gene matches. The CDR3 has 13 residues. CDR3 DNA sequence: TGTGCCAGCAGCCCCCCGGGGGGAGAGACCCAGTACTTC. Encoded protein: CASSPPGGETQYF.

For this clone: The sample holds other DNA sequences that translate to the same CDR3. This sequence joins TRBV18 and TRBJ2-5, with 7 nucleotides matching TRBD1. This CDR3 contains 14 residues. Germline V CDR1 and CDR2: KGHSH, LQKENI. The junction had 2 bases not matched to a gene; V was cut back by 3 bases and J by 1 base. This CDR3 reads CASSPGTVQETQYF. The CDR3 DNA is TGTGCCAGCTCACCTGGGACAGTCCAAGAGACCCAGTACTTC. The full variable domain, completed using reference TRBV18 and TRBJ2-5, is NAGVMQNPRHLVRRRGQEARLRCSPMKGHSHVYWYRQLPEEGLKFMVYLQKENIIDESGMPKERFSAEFPKEGPSILRIQQVVRGDSAAYFCASSPGTVQETQYFGPGTRLLVL.

This chain uses TRBV7-6 with TRBJ2-3; TRBD2 agrees at 13 bases. The CDR3 loop spans 17 amino acids. Germline trimming cut 1 base from V and 6 bases from J; bases unmatched to any gene: 7. Germline assignment: CDR1 SGHVS and CDR2 FNYEAQ. The CDR3 sequence: CASSLDSLAGGYDTQYF. The CDR3 bases are TGTGCCAGCAGCTTAGATTCACTAGCGGGAGGGTATGATACGCAGTATTTT.

The chain recombines TRBV29-1 with TRBJ2-1, with 8 bases matching TRBD1. J gave up 8 bases and V 6 bases, and 12 bases lay outside the gene matches. CDR3 length: 14 amino acids. CDR1 is SQVTM, CDR2 ANQGSEA, per germline. The CDR3 nucleotides read TGCAGCGTCGGACCCCAGGGGGCGGACGATGAGCAGTTCTTC. Protein: CSVGPQGADDEQFF.

This clone was found once. CDR3 sequence (DNA): TGTGCCAGCAGTTACAAGACTAGCGGTGAATTCCAAGAGACCCAGTACTTC. Protein sequence: CASSYKTSGEFQETQYF. The J gene is TRBJ2-5, the V gene TRBV6-2 or TRBV6-3, with 9 bases that match TRBD2. The CDR3 is made up of 17 amino acids. The germline V gene encodes CDR1 MNHEY and CDR2 SVGEGT. V dropped 2 bases and J dropped 1; count of bases not matched to a gene: 8.